This T cell receptor (beta chain) was recorded in a study of T cell responses to AZD1222 COVID-19 vaccine. Generated by immunoSEQ multiplex PCR, the TCRdb table keeps only in-frame clones and is missing some. Altogether about 55,000 clones are present, 80% being singletons, with the ten largest covering approximately 5.2%. Regarding the study as a whole: Spike was spanned by vaccine-associated CD4 TCRs, which were dominant at 160-218 and 743-854. Baseline testing showed seropositivity in only a handful of AZD1222 recipients.

Points on this clone: The target antigen is unknown.

There are 14 residues in the CDR3. The germline V gene encodes CDR1 MDHEN and CDR2 SYDVKM. With 3 bases removed from V and 1 base from J, the gap between germline ends came to 9 bases. This receptor was identified in an adult who received the AZD1222 COVID-19 vaccine. The starting material was peripheral blood, obtained 28 days after the second AZD1222 dose. The V and J genes are TRBV28 and TRBJ1-2; no firm D call. CDR3 DNA sequence: TGTGCCAGCAGTTTGCTGCCGTATAACTATGGCTACACCTTC. Its protein is CASSLLPYNYGYTF.